The 13 T cell receptor beta chains listed next were all sequenced from one sample in a study of Ad26.COV2.S vaccination and SARS-CoV-2 variants. Regarding treatment: roughly 20 received Ad26.COV2.S at low or high dose, single or two shots; five or six received placebo; per-sample allocation not given. The samples date from day 63 after the first vaccine or placebo injection. TCRdb's table, derived via immunoSEQ multiplex PCR, lists solely in-frame clones and lacks some. Among roughly 390,000 clones, around nine tenths were seen once, and the ten largest hold under 4%. Sequencing was performed on peripheral blood, taken in a trial of Ad26.COV2.S vaccine versus placebo. These receptors came from a person between 18 and 65 years old who received the Ad26.COV2.S COVID-19 vaccine or a placebo.

The CDR3 reads CAISESLAGGRNEQFF. Here the CDR3 DNA reads TGTGCCATCAGTGAGTCTCTAGCGGGGGGCAGGAATGAGCAGTTCTTC. V and J are TRBV10-3 and TRBJ2-1; 11 bases line up with TRBD2. This CDR3 spans 16 amino acids. Germline CDR1 and CDR2: ENHRY and SYGVKD. The V and J ends lost 0 bases and 7 bases, in that order; junction bases with no gene match: 5.

The CDR3 coding sequence is TGCGCCAGCAGCCAAGCCAGAAATGAAAAACTGTTTTTT. Its protein is CASSQARNEKLFF. V usage is TRBV4-1 and J usage is TRBJ1-4; the D is unclear. Germline loops: CDR1 MGHRA, CDR2 YSYEKL. This CDR3 comprises 13 residues. Trimming left V 1 base short and J 5 bases short, with 5 bases between.

This rearrangement joins TRBV5-4 to TRBJ1-1; a weak D match, TRBD1 (5 bases). Germline loops: CDR1 SGHNT, CDR2 YYREEE (reference sequence). The CDR3 is 16 residues long. V lost 1 base and J 4 bases, leaving 17 bases between the germline ends. The CDR3 region is CASSLWTTPHGTEAFF. CDR3 nucleotide sequence: TGTGCCAGCAGCTTGTGGACAACCCCGCACGGCACTGAAGCTTTCTTT.

The chain is built from TRBV4-1 and TRBJ1-1; D is unresolved. The germline V gene has CDR1 MGHRA and CDR2 YSYEKL. The CDR3 is made up of 14 amino acids. V gave up 5 bases and J gave up 3 bases, with 13 bases separating them. CDR3 DNA: TGCGCCAGCAGCATGGCCCGCACGTACACTGAAGCTTTCTTT. It is translated as CASSMARTYTEAFF.

The chain has TRBV7-6 and TRBJ2-2, with D possibly being TRBD2 (6 bases). V lost 4 bases and J lost 2, with 11 bases in between. This CDR3 is 15 amino acids long. Germline CDR1 and CDR2: SGHVS and FNYEAQ. In DNA form, the CDR3 reads TGTGCCAGCAGCTCCAGGCGGGACAACACCGGGGAGCTGTTTTTT. Residues: CASSSRRDNTGELFF.

This clone was seen a single time. The chain couples TRBV4-1 to TRBJ1-5, with D perhaps TRBD1 (6 bases). Germline-derived CDR1 and CDR2 are MGHRA and YSYEKL. The CDR3 length is 15 residues. The germline V and J ends were trimmed by 1 base and 2 bases, with 9 bases remaining between them. CDR3 amino acids: CASSQVRGGNQPQHF. Written as DNA, the CDR3 is TGCGCCAGCAGCCAAGTAAGGGGGGGCAATCAGCCCCAGCATTTT.

The chain is built from TRBV12-3 or TRBV12-4 and TRBJ2-3; no clear D gene. The V gene lost 2 bases and the J gene lost 8 bases, with 5 bases spanning the gap. The CDR3 consists of 11 residues. Here the CDR3 reads CASSLQVTQYF. In nucleotides, the CDR3 is TGTGCCAGCAGTTTACAGGTTACGCAGTATTTT.

J is TRBJ2-1 and V is TRBV29-1; D unclear. The CDR3 consists of 12 residues. Germline lookup yields CDR1 SQVTM and CDR2 ANQGSEA. The V end was cut by 6 bases, the J end by 3 bases, with 9 bases between. For the CDR3, the DNA is TGCAGCGTCGGTAACTTCTACAATGAGCAGTTCTTC. Protein product: CSVGNFYNEQFF.

The rearrangement links TRBV6-5 to TRBJ1-2, with 9 bases that match TRBD1. Germline V gene sequence: CDR1 MNHEY, CDR2 SVGAGI. The V gene end was trimmed by 8 bases and the J gene end by 4 bases; junction bases not matched to a gene: 5. CDR3 length: 13 amino acids. The DNA of the CDR3 is TGTGCCAGCGCCACAGGGGGCGGCTATGGCTACACCTTC. Its translation: CASATGGGYGYTF.

The chain is built from TRBV5-5 and TRBJ2-7; 7 bases are a match to TRBD1. Germline assignment: CDR1 SGHKS and CDR2 YYEKEE (reference sequence). Losses at the gene ends were 4 bases for V and 4 bases for J; bases not matched to a gene: 14. This CDR3 comprises 16 residues. The CDR3, as DNA: TGTGCCAGCAGCCGGGATGTTACAGGGGTGGGGTACGAGCAGTACTTC. This codes for CASSRDVTGVGYEQYF.

J is TRBJ1-3 and V is TRBV19; D call uncertain. Between the trimmed V and J ends, which lost 0 bases and 0 bases, there was a span of 6 bases. This CDR3 spans 15 amino acids. Germline CDR1 and CDR2: LNHDA and SQIVND (reference sequence). CDR3 region: CASSIDTRSGNTIYF. DNA for the CDR3: TGTGCCAGTAGTATAGACACTCGCTCTGGAAACACCATATATTTT. The complete variable domain, with remaining parts taken from reference TRBV19 and TRBJ1-3, reads DGGITQSPKYLFRKEGQNVTLSCEQNLNHDAMYWYRQDPGQGLRLIYYSQIVNDFQKGDIAEGYSVSREKKESFPLTVTSAQKNPTAFYLCASSIDTRSGNTIYFGEGSWLTVV.

The CDR3 is CASSVFRDWDTEAFF. DNA for the CDR3: TGTGCCAGCAGCGTCTTCAGGGACTGGGACACTGAAGCTTTCTTT. V and J are TRBV5-6 and TRBJ1-1; perhaps TRBD1 as D (5 bases). Germline loops: CDR1 SGHDT, CDR2 YYEEEE. There are 15 residues in the CDR3. Trimming left V 4 bases short and J 3 bases short, with 16 bases between.

This clone was observed once. This chain connects TRBV6-6 to TRBJ2-2; either TRBD1 or TRBD2 may fit D (6 bases each). V lost 8 bases to trimming and J lost 7 bases, with 14 bases between them. Germline V lookup: CDR1 MNHNY, CDR2 SVGAGI (reference sequence). The CDR3 extends over 13 amino acids. CDR3 in amino acids: CASGGTQIGELFF. CDR3 DNA sequence: TGTGCCAGCGGGGGGACACAAATCGGGGAGCTGTTTTTT.